A selection of T cell receptor beta chains follows, all from one sample in a study of blood T cell repertoires in COVID-19. TCRdb keeps only in-frame clones here, not all; method: immunoSEQ multiplex PCR. Of 75,000 to 80,000 clones listed, roughly 80% are singletons. Specimen: peripheral blood. The receptor set was obtained from a woman aged 55-75 years with acute or convalescent COVID-19. Each CDR3 is given with its conserved first and last residue. The order of the fields is CDR3 protein, CDR3 DNA, clone size, D gene, J gene, V gene. D genes are given only for firm matches. Rows give clone size only sometimes, using once, few, many, or a class for an expanded clone.

CDR3: CASSEEWHSGANVLTF
DNA: TGTGCCAGCAGTGAAGAATGGCACTCTGGGGCCAACGTCCTGACTTTC
size: -
D: -
J: TRBJ2-6
V: TRBV6-1

CDR3: CSAYSGNTIYF
DNA: TGCAGTGCTTATAGCGGAAACACCATATATTTT
size: -
D: -
J: TRBJ1-3
V: TRBV20-1

CDR3: CATSRGQGIPREQFF
DNA: TGTGCCACCAGCCGGGGACAGGGAATCCCTAGGGAGCAGTTCTTC
size: -
D: TRBD1
J: TRBJ2-1
V: TRBV15

CDR3: CASSSRVWDYGYTF
DNA: TGTGCCAGCAGCAGCAGGGTATGGGACTATGGCTACACCTTC
size: -
D: -
J: TRBJ1-2
V: TRBV7-2

CDR3: CASSLQPTANTGELFF
DNA: TGTGCCAGCAGCTTACAACCTACAGCGAACACCGGGGAGCTGTTTTTT
size: -
D: -
J: TRBJ2-2
V: TRBV7-2

CDR3: CASRTGANGYTF
DNA: TGTGCCAGTAGGACAGGGGCCAATGGCTACACCTTC
size: -
D: TRBD1
J: TRBJ1-2
V: TRBV19

CDR3: CASSNDYSKETQYF
DNA: TGTGCCAGCAGCAATGACTATTCTAAAGAGACCCAGTACTTC
size: few
D: -
J: TRBJ2-5
V: TRBV6-6

CDR3: CASSLDGQGAHNEQFF
DNA: TGTGCCAGCAGCTTAGATGGACAGGGGGCCCACAATGAGCAGTTCTTC
size: -
D: TRBD1
J: TRBJ2-1
V: TRBV7-7

CDR3: CSVARTGVDGYTF
DNA: TGCAGCGTTGCTCGGACAGGGGTGGATGGCTACACCTTC
size: many
D: TRBD1
J: TRBJ1-2
V: TRBV29-1

CDR3: CASSPDRERAGEQFF
DNA: TGCGCCAGCAGTCCCGACAGGGAACGTGCAGGTGAGCAGTTCTTC
size: -
D: TRBD1
J: TRBJ2-1
V: TRBV5-1